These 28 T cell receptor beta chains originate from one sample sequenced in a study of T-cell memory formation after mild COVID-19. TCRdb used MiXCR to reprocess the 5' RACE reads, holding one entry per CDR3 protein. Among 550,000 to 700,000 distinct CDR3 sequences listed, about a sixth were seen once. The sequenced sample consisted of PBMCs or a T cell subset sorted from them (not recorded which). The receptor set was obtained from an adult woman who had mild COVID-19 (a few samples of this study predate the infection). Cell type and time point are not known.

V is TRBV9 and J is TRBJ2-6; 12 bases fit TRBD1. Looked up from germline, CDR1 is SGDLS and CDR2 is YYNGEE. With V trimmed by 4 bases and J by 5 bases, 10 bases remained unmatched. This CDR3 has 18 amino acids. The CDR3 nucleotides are TGTGCCAGCAGCCCCCGCCTCGGGACAGGGGGCAGGGCCAACGTCCTGACTTTC. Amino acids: CASSPRLGTGGRANVLTF.

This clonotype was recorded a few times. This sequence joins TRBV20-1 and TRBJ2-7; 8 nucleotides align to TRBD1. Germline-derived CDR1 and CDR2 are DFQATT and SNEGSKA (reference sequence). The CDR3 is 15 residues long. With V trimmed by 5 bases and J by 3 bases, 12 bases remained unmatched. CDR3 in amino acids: CSALGVGQGSYEQYF. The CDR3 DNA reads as TGCAGTGCTCTTGGCGTAGGACAGGGTAGCTACGAGCAGTACTTC.

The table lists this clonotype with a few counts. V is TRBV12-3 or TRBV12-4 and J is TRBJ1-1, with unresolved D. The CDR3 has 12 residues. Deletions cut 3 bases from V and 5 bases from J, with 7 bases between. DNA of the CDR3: TGTGCCAGCAGTTTTAGGTATACTGAAGCTTTCTTT. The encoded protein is CASSFRYTEAFF.

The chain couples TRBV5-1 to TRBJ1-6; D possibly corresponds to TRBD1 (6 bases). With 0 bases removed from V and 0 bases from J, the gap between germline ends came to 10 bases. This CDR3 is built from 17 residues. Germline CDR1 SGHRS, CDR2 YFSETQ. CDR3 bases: TGCGCCAGCAGCTTGGGGGACACGAGCTCCTATAATTCACCCCTCCACTTT. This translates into CASSLGDTSSYNSPLHF. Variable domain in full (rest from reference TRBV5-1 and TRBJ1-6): KAGVTQTPRYLIKTRGQQVTLSCSPISGHRSVSWYQQTPGQGLQFLFEYFSETQRNKGNFPGRFSGRQFSNSRSEMNVSTLELGDSALYLCASSLGDTSSYNSPLHFGNGTRLTVT.

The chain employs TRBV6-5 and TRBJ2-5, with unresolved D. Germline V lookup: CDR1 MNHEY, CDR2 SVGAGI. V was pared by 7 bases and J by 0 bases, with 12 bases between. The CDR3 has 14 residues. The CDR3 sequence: CASNPLGYQETQYF. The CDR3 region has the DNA TGTGCCAGCAACCCCCTGGGGTACCAAGAGACCCAGTACTTC.

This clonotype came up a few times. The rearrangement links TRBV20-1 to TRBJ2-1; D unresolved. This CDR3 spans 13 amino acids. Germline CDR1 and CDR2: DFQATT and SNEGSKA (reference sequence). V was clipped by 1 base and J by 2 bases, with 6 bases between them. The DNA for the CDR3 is TGCAGTGCTAGAGGGCTAGCCTACAATGAGCAGTTCTTC. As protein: CSARGLAYNEQFF.

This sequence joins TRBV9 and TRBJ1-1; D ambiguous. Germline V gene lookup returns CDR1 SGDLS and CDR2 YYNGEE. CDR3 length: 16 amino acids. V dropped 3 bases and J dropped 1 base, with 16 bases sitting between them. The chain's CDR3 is CASSAHSGQENTEAFF. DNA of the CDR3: TGTGCCAGCAGCGCCCACTCGGGTCAGGAGAACACTGAAGCTTTCTTT.

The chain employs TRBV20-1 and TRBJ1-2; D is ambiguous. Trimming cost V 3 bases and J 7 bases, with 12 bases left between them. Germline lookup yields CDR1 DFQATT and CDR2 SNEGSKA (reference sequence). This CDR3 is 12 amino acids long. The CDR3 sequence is CSARRDTGGYTF. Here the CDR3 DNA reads TGCAGTGCTAGGCGAGACACGGGTGGCTACACCTTC.

CDR3 nucleotide sequence: TGTGCCAGCAGCCGGGGGCTAGCGGGGGGCCAACAGGGGACCCAGTACTTC. The encoded protein is CASSRGLAGGQQGTQYF. The rearrangement links TRBV4-2 to TRBJ2-5; TRBD2 matches at 11 bases. The germline V gene encodes CDR1 LGHNA and CDR2 YNFKEQ. This CDR3 has 17 amino acids. V dropped 4 bases and J dropped 7; count of bases not matched to a gene: 14.

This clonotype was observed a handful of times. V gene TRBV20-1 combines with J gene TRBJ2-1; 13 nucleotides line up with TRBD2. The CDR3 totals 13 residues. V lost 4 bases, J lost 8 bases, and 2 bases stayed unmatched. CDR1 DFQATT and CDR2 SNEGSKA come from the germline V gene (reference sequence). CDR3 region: CSATGLAGDEQFF. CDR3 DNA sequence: TGCAGTGCTACTGGACTAGCGGGAGATGAGCAGTTCTTC.

Here the CDR3 DNA reads TGTGCCAGCAGGGCGCAGGAAACCGGGGAGCTGTTTTTT. Translated: CASRAQETGELFF. This chain links TRBV2 with TRBJ2-2; D gene unclear. In germline, CDR1 is SNHLY, CDR2 FYNNEI. V was shortened by 6 bases and J by 5 bases, with 10 bases between the two germline ends. The CDR3 contains 13 residues.

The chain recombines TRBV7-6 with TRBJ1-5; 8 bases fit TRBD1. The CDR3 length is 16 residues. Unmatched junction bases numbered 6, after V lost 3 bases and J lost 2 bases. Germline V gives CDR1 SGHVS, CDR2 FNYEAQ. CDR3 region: CASSFGQGGGNQPQHF. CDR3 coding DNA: TGTGCCAGCAGCTTCGGACAGGGAGGCGGCAATCAGCCCCAGCATTTT.

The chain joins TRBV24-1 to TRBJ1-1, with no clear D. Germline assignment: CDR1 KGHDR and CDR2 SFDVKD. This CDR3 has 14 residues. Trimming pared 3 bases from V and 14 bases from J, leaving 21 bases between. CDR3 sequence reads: CATSDDGRSSGNFF. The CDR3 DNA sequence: TGTGCCACCAGTGATGATGGTCGTAGTTCGGGGAACTTCTTT.

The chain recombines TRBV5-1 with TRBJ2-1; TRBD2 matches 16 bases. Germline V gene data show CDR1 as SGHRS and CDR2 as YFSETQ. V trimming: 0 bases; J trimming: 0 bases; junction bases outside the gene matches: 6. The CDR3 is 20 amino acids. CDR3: CASSLAGGLAGGSSYNEQFF. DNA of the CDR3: TGCGCCAGCAGCTTGGCCGGGGGACTAGCGGGAGGGAGCTCCTACAATGAGCAGTTCTTC.

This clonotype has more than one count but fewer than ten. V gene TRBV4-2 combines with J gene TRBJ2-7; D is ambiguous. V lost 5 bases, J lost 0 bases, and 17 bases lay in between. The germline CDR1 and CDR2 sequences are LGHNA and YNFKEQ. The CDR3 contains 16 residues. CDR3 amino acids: CASSSQDRSDSYEQYF. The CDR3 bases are TGTGCCAGCAGCAGCCAAGATAGGAGCGACTCCTACGAGCAGTACTTC.

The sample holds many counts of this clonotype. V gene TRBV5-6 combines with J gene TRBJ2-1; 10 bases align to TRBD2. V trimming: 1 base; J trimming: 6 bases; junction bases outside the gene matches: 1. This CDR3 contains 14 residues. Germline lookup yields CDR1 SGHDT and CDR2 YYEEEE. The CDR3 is CASSLRLAGNEQFF. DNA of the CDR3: TGTGCCAGCAGCTTGAGACTAGCGGGCAATGAGCAGTTCTTC.

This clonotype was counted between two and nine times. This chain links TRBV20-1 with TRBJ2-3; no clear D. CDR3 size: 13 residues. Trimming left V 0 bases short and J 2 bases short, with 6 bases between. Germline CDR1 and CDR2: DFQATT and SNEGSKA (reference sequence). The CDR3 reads CSARENPTDTQYF. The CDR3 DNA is TGCAGTGCTAGAGAAAACCCCACAGATACGCAGTATTTT.

The DNA for the CDR3 is TGCAGTGCATCCAGGGGGATCTACGAGCAGTACTTC. Translation: CSASRGIYEQYF. This chain links TRBV20-1 with TRBJ2-7, with TRBD1 identical over 7 bases. Germline loops: CDR1 DFQATT, CDR2 SNEGSKA (reference sequence). The junction had 5 bases not matched to a gene; V was cut back by 6 bases and J by 3 bases. CDR3 size: 12 residues.

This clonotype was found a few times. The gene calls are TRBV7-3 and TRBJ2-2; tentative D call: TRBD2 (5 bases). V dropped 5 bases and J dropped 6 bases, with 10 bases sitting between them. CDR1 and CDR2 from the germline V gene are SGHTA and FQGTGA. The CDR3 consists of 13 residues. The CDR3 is CASSPAEAGELFF. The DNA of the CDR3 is TGTGCCAGCAGCCCCGCGGAGGCCGGGGAGCTGTTTTTT. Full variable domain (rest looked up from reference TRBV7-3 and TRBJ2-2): GAGVSQTPSNKVTEKGKYVELRCDPISGHTALYWYRQSLGQGPEFLIYFQGTGAADDSGLPNDRFFAVRPEGSVSTLKIQRTERGDSAVYLCASSPAEAGELFFGEGSRLTVL.

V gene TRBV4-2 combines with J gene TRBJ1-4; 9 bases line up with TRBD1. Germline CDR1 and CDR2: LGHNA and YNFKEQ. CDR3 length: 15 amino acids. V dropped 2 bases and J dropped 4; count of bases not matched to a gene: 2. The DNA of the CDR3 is TGTGCCAGCAGCCAAAGGACAGGGGATAATGAAAAACTGTTTTTT. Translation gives CASSQRTGDNEKLFF.

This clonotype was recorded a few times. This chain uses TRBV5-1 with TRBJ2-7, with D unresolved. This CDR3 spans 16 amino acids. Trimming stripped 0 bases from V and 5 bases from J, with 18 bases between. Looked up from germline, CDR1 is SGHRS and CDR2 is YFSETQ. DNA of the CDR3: TGCGCCAGCAGCTTGGATAGAGGTACGATTCTGAACGAGCAGTACTTC. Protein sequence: CASSLDRGTILNEQYF.

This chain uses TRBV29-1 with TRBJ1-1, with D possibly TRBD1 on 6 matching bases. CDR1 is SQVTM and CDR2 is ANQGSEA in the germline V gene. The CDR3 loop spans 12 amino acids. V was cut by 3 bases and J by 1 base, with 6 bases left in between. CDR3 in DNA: TGCAGCGTTGAGACAGGGAACACTGAAGCTTTCTTT. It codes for CSVETGNTEAFF.

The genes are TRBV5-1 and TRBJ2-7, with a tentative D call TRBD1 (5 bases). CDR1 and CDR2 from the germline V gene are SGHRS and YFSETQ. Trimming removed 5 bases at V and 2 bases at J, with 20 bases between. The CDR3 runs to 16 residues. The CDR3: CASRFSPRAGTYEQYF. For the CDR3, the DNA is TGCGCCAGCAGATTCTCTCCCCGGGCAGGGACCTACGAGCAGTACTTC.

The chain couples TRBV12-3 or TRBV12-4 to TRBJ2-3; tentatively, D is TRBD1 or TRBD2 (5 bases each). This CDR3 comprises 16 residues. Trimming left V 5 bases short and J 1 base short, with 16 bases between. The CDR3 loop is CASSGYLRGRTDTQYF. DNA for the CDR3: TGTGCCAGCAGTGGATACTTGAGGGGTCGCACAGATACGCAGTATTTT.

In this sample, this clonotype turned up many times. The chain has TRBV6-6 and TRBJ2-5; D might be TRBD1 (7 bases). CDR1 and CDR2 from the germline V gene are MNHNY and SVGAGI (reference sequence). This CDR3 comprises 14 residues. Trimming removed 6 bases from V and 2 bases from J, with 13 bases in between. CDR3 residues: CASSGGQHQETQYF. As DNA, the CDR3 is TGTGCCAGCAGCGGGGGACAGCATCAAGAGACCCAGTACTTC.

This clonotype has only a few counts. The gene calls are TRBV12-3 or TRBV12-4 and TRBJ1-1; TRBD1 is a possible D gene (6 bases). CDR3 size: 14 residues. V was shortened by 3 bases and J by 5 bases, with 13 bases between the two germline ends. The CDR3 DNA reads TGTGCCAGCAGTTTTGGGCTTCAGGGGACTGAAGCTTTCTTT. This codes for CASSFGLQGTEAFF.

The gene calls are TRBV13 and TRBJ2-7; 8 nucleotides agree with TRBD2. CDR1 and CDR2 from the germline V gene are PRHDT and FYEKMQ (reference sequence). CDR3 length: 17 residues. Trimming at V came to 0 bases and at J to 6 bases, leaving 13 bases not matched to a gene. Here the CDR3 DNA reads TGTGCCAGCAGCTTAGGGTCACTAGCGGTGGTTTCGGGCGAGCAGTACTTC. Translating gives CASSLGSLAVVSGEQYF. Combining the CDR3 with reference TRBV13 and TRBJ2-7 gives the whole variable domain AAGVIQSPRHLIKEKRETATLKCYPIPRHDTVYWYQQGPGQDPQFLISFYEKMQSDKGSIPDRFSAQQFSDYHSELNMSSLELGDSALYFCASSLGSLAVVSGEQYFGPGTRLTVT.

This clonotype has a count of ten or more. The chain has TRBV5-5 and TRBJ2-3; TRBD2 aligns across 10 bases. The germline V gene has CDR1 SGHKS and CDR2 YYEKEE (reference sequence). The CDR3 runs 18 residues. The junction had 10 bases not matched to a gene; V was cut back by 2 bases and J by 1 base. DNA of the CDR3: TGTGCCAGCAGCTTCCTAGCGGGGGAGTGGGGTGGCACAGATACGCAGTATTTT. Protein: CASSFLAGEWGGTDTQYF.